Listed below are T cell receptor beta chains from one sample, sequenced in a study of OX40 agonist ivuxolimab in advanced cancers. Sequencing used immunoSEQ multiplex PCR; TCRdb keeps in-frame clones, though not all of them. There are tens of thousands of clones in the sample; over 65% occur only once, and 2% to 2.5% lies in the top ten. The source was CD4+ or CD8+ T cells sorted from blood, collected in a trial of the OX40 agonist ivuxolimab. Receptors were obtained from an adult with an advanced solid tumor such as melanoma, head and neck, liver or kidney cancer. The conserved cysteine and the conserved F or W are not part of the CDR3 here. Only part of the rows carry a size: once, few, many, or a class if the clone is expanded.

J | V | size | CDR3
TRBJ2-7 | TRBV9 | - | ASSVGASGKFQQY
TRBJ2-7 | TRBV28 | medium-sized | ASGDMRWGQY
TRBJ1-2 | TRBV6-6 | - | ASSYSNLGGYT
TRBJ2-7 | TRBV7-3 | - | ASSPALGGGRTSYEQY
TRBJ1-2 | TRBV6-5 | once | ASRTGGESYGYT
TRBJ2-3 | TRBV5-1 | - | ASSSLIITDTQY
TRBJ2-3 | TRBV5-1 | - | ASGIRADPSTDTQY
TRBJ2-5 | TRBV11-2 | - | ASSLESSSAQY
TRBJ1-1 | TRBV6-1 | - | ASSEMKGLRVNTEAF
TRBJ2-1 | TRBV7-8 | - | ASSLAGRTNEQF
TRBJ1-1 | TRBV7-3 | - | ASGRSTNTEAF
TRBJ2-1 | TRBV2 | - | ASSEEGYEQF
TRBJ1-3 | TRBV2 | few | ASSGQISGNTIY
TRBJ2-3 | TRBV6-1 | - | ASSDGLVRGTDTQY
TRBJ2-7 | TRBV30 | - | AFFAGTGAHYEQY
TRBJ2-2 | TRBV4-1 | - | ASSQAGTGDGELF
TRBJ1-5 | TRBV6-1 | once | ASRRGGGDGQPQH
TRBJ2-1 | TRBV6-6 | - | ASRPIEYNEQF
TRBJ2-2 | TRBV12-5 | - | ASGLGTANTGELF
TRBJ1-2 | TRBV5-1 | - | ASSLVGAGYGYT
- | TRBV18 | - | ASSPGTASYEQY
TRBJ1-4 | TRBV5-6 | few | ASSVNRGKLKLF
TRBJ2-1 | TRBV5-1 | - | ASSLLAGQNEQF
- | TRBV27 | - | ASSLKFGGNYEQY
TRBJ1-1 | TRBV2 | - | ASSGRDRRVGAEAF
TRBJ2-5 | TRBV27 | - | ASSRLAKETQY
TRBJ2-2 | TRBV9 | - | ASSVLSSGSNTGELF
TRBJ2-7 | TRBV6-5 | - | ASSYRWEGLYEQY
TRBJ1-2 | TRBV28 | - | ASSFDSLGYGYT
TRBJ2-7 | TRBV9 | - | ASSVVPGGPPYEQY
TRBJ2-5 | TRBV10-2 | - | ASSESAFQETQY
TRBJ2-1 | TRBV6-6 | - | ASRTSGRPYNEQF
TRBJ2-1 | TRBV7-2 | - | ASSLDISGSLPYNEQF
TRBJ2-7 | TRBV10-2 | - | ASSGETVYEQY
TRBJ1-2 | TRBV7-8 | - | ASSFGQGSYGYT
TRBJ2-3 | TRBV13 | - | ASSMLVGTEDYTDTQY
TRBJ1-6 | TRBV9 | - | ASSVGLVASPLH
TRBJ1-1 | TRBV7-9 | - | ASSPQGGSAEAF
TRBJ2-1 | TRBV5-1 | - | ASSSPGFVGEQF
TRBJ1-2 | TRBV19 | - | ASSMSSQIGSYGYT
TRBJ2-1 | TRBV28 | - | ASSLVLGLVYNEQF
TRBJ2-7 | TRBV5-4 | - | ASSASGRYEQY
TRBJ1-1 | TRBV10-3 | - | AISPGTGGGGTEAF
TRBJ2-7 | TRBV6-4 | - | ASSGQQGSEQY
TRBJ2-1 | TRBV9 | - | ASSVALGGQTNEQF
TRBJ2-3 | TRBV14 | few | ASSQDPRQADTQY
TRBJ1-3 | TRBV27 | - | ASSLTANSGNTIY
TRBJ2-2 | TRBV4-1 | few | ASSARQGVTGELF
TRBJ1-2 | TRBV6-5 | - | ASSSSWGGYGYT